This is a list of T cell receptor beta chains from one sample in a study of blood T cell repertoires in COVID-19. TCRdb's copy holds only in-frame clones and misses some; the assay was immunoSEQ multiplex PCR. Seen here are roughly 250,000 clones, more than 85% observed once, and the top ten hold roughly 1.6%. The sequenced sample was PBMCs or T cells enriched from blood (not recorded which). These receptors all come from a woman between 50 and 59 years old who had recovered from COVID-19. CDR3s include the opening cysteine and the closing phenylalanine or tryptophan. A D gene is named only where the DNA matches it firmly. Size values are once, few and many counts, or a class for expanded clones, and some rows have none.

j_call clone_size d_call v_call cdr3_aa cdr3_nt
TRBJ2-7 few TRBD2 TRBV10-3 CAISDGRAGAYEQYF TGTGCCATCAGTGATGGACGGGCGGGAGCCTACGAGCAGTACTTC
TRBJ1-1 . TRBD1 TRBV5-1 CASSPTTRQGSEAFF TGCGCCAGCAGCCCTACTACGAGACAGGGCTCTGAAGCTTTCTTT
TRBJ1-4 . . TRBV30 CAWSVSSEKLFF TGTGCCTGGAGTGTCTCTAGTGAAAAACTGTTTTTT
TRBJ2-1 . . TRBV7-2 CASSLRSSAGEQFF TGTGCCAGCAGCTTACGGTCGTCGGCGGGAGAGCAGTTCTTC
TRBJ1-3 . . TRBV12-3/TRBV12-4 CASSLQVGNTIYF TGTGCCAGCAGTTTACAGGTCGGAAACACCATATATTTT
TRBJ2-7 . . TRBV11-2 CASSLGGTRYEQYF TGTGCCAGCAGCTTAGGGGGGACTCGCTACGAGCAGTACTTC
TRBJ1-1 . . TRBV20-1 CSASRSVASGTEAFF TGCAGTGCTAGTCGTAGTGTTGCGTCGGGCACTGAAGCTTTCTTT
TRBJ2-7 . . TRBV3-1/TRBV3-2 CASSPNPGGGPYEQYF TGTGCCAGCAGCCCGAATCCAGGGGGAGGCCCCTACGAGCAGTACTTC
TRBJ1-5 . TRBD1 TRBV2 CASSGQGSSNQPQHF TGTGCCAGCAGTGGACAGGGGTCTAGCAATCAGCCCCAGCATTTT
TRBJ2-2 . TRBD1 TRBV14 CASSQKGASGELFF TGTGCCAGCAGCCAAAAGGGGGCGTCCGGGGAGCTGTTTTTT
TRBJ2-2 . TRBD1 TRBV5-6 CASSLTGGATGELFF TGTGCCAGCAGCCTGACAGGGGGCGCGACCGGGGAGCTGTTTTTT
TRBJ2-6 . . TRBV2 CASSGLGSYSGANVLTF TGTGCCAGCAGTGGTCTGGGCAGCTACTCTGGGGCCAACGTCCTGACTTTC
TRBJ1-6 . . TRBV28 CASSQGSPLHF TGTGCCAGCAGTCAGGGGTCACCCCTCCACTTT
TRBJ1-2 . . TRBV7-2 CASSLGREVYGYTF TGTGCCAGCAGCTTGGGCAGGGAGGTCTATGGCTACACCTTC
TRBJ1-2 . . TRBV27 CASGSSLFALRVGYTF TGTGCCAGCGGTTCCTCTCTTTTCGCTTTACGGGTCGGCTACACCTTC
TRBJ1-5 . TRBD1 TRBV2 CASRTGQASNQPQHF TGTGCCAGCAGGACGGGACAGGCCAGCAATCAGCCCCAGCATTTT
TRBJ2-1 . TRBD1 TRBV29-1 CSVEDLPGQTTNEQFF TGCAGCGTTGAAGACCTACCGGGACAGACTACCAATGAGCAGTTCTTC
TRBJ2-7 . . TRBV2 CATKKGGQPSKQYF TGTGCCACCAAAAAGGGGGGACAGCCATCAAAACAGTACTTC
TRBJ1-2 few . TRBV5-6 CASMSTRQRLKGFYGYTF TGTGCCAGTATGTCCACTCGGCAGCGGCTTAAAGGGTTCTATGGCTACACCTTC
TRBJ2-1 . . TRBV30 CAWSANSNYNEQFF TGTGCCTGGAGTGCCAACTCGAATTACAATGAGCAGTTCTTC
TRBJ1-4 . . TRBV2 CASRTLQGWNEKLFF TGTGCCAGCAGGACACTACAGGGTTGGAATGAAAAACTGTTTTTT
TRBJ1-2 few . TRBV4-2 CASSQGYQVNYGYTF TGTGCCAGCAGCCAAGGGTATCAGGTTAACTATGGCTACACCTTC
TRBJ2-1 once TRBD2 TRBV7-3 CASSLLAGESGEQFF TGTGCCAGCAGCTTGTTAGCGGGAGAGTCGGGTGAGCAGTTCTTC
TRBJ1-3 . TRBD1 TRBV4-1 CASSQVPGQRSGNTIYF TGCGCCAGCAGCCAAGTGCCGGGACAGCGCTCTGGAAACACCATATATTTT
TRBJ1-1 . . TRBV18 CASSPNEGLIAEAFF TGTGCCAGCTCACCAAACGAGGGCCTGATAGCTGAAGCTTTCTTT
TRBJ2-1 . TRBD2 TRBV4-1 CASSDALAGGLLQFF TGCGCCAGCAGCGATGCGCTAGCGGGAGGGCTCTTGCAGTTCTTC
TRBJ2-5 . TRBD1 TRBV7-8 CASSVTGTGARGETQYF TGTGCCAGCAGCGTCACCGGGACAGGGGCGAGGGGGGAGACCCAGTACTTC
TRBJ1-2 . . TRBV30 CAWRPLASNYGYTF TGTGCCTGGAGGCCCCTAGCATCTAACTATGGCTACACCTTC
TRBJ1-5 . TRBD1 TRBV7-8 CASSYLVDRGNQPQHF TGTGCCAGCAGCTACTTAGTTGACAGGGGCAATCAGCCCCAGCATTTT
TRBJ1-6 . TRBD1 TRBV2 CASRNRGSHNSPLHF TGTGCCAGCAGAAACAGGGGGAGTCATAATTCACCCCTCCACTTT
TRBJ2-3 . TRBD2 TRBV7-7 CASSPGTTNTDTQYF TGTGCTAGCAGCCCGGGGACTACCAACACAGATACGCAGTATTTT
TRBJ1-1 . . TRBV30 CAWSRGSRTEAFF TGTGCCTGGAGTAGAGGGAGTAGGACTGAAGCTTTCTTT
TRBJ1-5 . TRBD1 TRBV5-6 CASSFRGRGTPQHF TGTGCCAGCAGCTTCCGGGGCAGGGGGACGCCCCAGCATTTT
TRBJ2-1 once . TRBV4-3 CASSPDTAYNEQFF TGCGCCAGCAGCCCTGACACGGCCTACAATGAGCAGTTCTTC
TRBJ1-3 . . TRBV5-1 CASSSRSSGNTIYF TGCGCCAGCAGCTCCCGGAGCTCTGGAAACACCATATATTTT
TRBJ2-2 . TRBD2 TRBV7-2 CASSAQGTRSTGELFF TGTGCCAGCAGCGCACAAGGGACTAGGTCGACCGGGGAGCTGTTTTTT
TRBJ1-3 . TRBD1 TRBV30 CAWSVARGLGNTIYF TGTGCCTGGAGTGTAGCCAGGGGGCTTGGAAACACCATATATTTT
TRBJ2-3 . . TRBV10-1 CASSERAGSTDTQYF TGCGCCAGCAGTGAGAGGGCAGGGAGCACAGATACGCAGTATTTT
TRBJ1-1 few TRBD1 TRBV28 CASSRTGGFGTEAFF TGTGCCAGCAGCCGGACAGGGGGCTTTGGCACTGAAGCTTTCTTT
TRBJ2-2 . . TRBV28 CASSALAPGELFF TGTGCCAGCAGTGCATTAGCTCCCGGGGAGCTGTTTTTT
TRBJ2-2 once TRBD2 TRBV6-1 CASSELAGAPGELFF TGTGCCAGCAGTGAACTAGCGGGAGCCCCCGGGGAGCTGTTTTTT
TRBJ2-7 . TRBD1 TRBV6-5 CASSYFGQAYEQYF TGTGCCAGCAGTTACTTTGGACAGGCGTACGAGCAGTACTTC
TRBJ2-1 . . TRBV6-6 CATDPGGEQFF TGTGCCACAGACCCCGGGGGTGAGCAGTTCTTC
TRBJ2-7 . TRBD2 TRBV28 CASVPDRLADSYEQYF TGTGCCAGCGTACCCGACCGACTAGCGGATTCCTACGAGCAGTACTTC
TRBJ2-7 . TRBD2 TRBV9 CALKVGGLLITQFYEQYF TGTGCCCTCAAAGTGGGGGGGTTATTAATCACCCAGTTCTACGAGCAGTACTTC
TRBJ2-2 once . TRBV5-8 CASTMAAVYTGELFF TGTGCCAGCACCATGGCGGCGGTCTACACCGGGGAGCTGTTTTTT
TRBJ2-2 . . TRBV18 CASPGGETNAAGGELFF TGTGCCAGCCCCGGAGGAGAGACTAACGCCGCTGGCGGGGAGCTGTTTTTT
TRBJ1-2 . . TRBV19 CASSIRDPNYGYTF TGTGCCAGTAGTATCAGGGATCCTAACTATGGCTACACCTTC
TRBJ2-7 . TRBD1 TRBV30 CAWSYRLGQSYEQYF TGTGCCTGGAGTTACCGGTTGGGACAGAGCTACGAGCAGTACTTC
TRBJ2-3 . . TRBV7-9 CASSYRGGLRDTQYF TGTGCCAGCAGCTACCGGGGAGGACTCCGTGATACGCAGTATTTT
TRBJ1-5 . TRBD1 TRBV28 CASSGTGGQPQHF TGTGCCAGCAGCGGGACAGGCGGTCAGCCCCAGCATTTT
TRBJ1-1 few TRBD1 TRBV2 CASSEPVGTGVVGTEAFF TGTGCCAGCAGTGAGCCGGTCGGGACAGGTGTTGTGGGGACTGAAGCTTTCTTT
TRBJ1-3 . . TRBV7-7 CASSKGVSGNTIYF TGTGCTAGCAGCAAAGGGGTCTCTGGAAACACCATATATTTT
TRBJ2-7 few TRBD2 TRBV2 CASTGTSGPYEQYF TGTGCCAGCACCGGGACTAGCGGACCCTACGAGCAGTACTTC
TRBJ2-3 . . TRBV9 CASSVTSTDTQYF TGTGCCAGCAGCGTTACTAGCACAGATACGCAGTATTTT
TRBJ1-2 . TRBD1 TRBV5-6 CASSITYGQVNYGYTF TGTGCCAGCAGCATTACCTACGGACAGGTTAACTATGGCTACACCTTC